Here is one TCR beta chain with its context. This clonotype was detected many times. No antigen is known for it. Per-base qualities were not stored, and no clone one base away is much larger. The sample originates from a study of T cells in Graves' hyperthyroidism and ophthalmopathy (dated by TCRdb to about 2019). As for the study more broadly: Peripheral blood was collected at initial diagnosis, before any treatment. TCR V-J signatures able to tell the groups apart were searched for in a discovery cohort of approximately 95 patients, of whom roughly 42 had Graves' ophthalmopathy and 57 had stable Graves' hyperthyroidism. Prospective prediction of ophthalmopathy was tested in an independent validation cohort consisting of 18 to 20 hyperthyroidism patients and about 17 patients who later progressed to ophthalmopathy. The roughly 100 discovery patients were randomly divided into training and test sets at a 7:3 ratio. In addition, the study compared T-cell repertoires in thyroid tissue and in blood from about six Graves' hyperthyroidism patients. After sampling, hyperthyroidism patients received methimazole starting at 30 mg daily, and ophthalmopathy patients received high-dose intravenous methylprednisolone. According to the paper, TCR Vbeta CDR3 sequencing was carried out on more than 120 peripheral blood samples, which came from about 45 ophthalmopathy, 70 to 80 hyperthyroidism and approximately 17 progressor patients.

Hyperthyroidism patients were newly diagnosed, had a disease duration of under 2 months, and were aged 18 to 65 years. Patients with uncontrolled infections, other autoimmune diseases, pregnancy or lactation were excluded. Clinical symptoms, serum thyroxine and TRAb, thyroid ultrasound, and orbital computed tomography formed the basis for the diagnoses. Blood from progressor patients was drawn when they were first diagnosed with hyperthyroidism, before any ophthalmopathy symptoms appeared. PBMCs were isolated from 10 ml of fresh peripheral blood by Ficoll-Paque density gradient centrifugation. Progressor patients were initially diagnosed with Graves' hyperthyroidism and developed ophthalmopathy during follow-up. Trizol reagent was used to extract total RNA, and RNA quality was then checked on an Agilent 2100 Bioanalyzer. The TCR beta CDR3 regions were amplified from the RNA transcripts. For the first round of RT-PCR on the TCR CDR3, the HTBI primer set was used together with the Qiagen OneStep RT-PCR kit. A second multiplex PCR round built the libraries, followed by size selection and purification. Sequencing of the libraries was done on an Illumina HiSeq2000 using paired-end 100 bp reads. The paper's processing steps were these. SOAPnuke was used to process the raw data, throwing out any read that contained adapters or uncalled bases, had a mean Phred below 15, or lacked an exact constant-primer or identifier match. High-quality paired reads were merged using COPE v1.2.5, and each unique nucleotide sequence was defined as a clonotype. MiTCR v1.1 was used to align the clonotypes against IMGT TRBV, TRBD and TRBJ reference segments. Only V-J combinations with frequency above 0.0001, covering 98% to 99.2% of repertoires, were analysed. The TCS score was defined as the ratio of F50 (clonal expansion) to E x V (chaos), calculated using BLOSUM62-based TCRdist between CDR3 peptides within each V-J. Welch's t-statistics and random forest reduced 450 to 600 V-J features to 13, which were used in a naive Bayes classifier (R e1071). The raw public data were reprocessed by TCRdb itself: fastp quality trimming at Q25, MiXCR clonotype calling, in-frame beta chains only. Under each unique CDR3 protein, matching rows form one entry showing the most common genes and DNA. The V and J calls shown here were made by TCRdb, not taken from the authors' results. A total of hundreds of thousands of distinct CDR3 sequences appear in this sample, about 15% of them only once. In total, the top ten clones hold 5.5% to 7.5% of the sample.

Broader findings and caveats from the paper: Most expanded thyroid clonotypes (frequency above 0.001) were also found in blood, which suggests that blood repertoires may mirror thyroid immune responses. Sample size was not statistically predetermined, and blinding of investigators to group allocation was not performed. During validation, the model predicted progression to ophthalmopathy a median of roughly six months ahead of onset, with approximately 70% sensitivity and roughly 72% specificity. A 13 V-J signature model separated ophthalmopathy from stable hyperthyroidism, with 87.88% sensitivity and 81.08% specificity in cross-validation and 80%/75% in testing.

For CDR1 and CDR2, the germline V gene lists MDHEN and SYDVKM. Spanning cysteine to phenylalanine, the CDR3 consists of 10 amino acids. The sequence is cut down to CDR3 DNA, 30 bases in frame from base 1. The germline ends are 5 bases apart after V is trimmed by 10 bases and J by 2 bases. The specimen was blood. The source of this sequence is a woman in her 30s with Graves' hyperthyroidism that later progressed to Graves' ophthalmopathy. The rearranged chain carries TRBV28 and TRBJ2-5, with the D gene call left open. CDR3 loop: CATRQETQYF. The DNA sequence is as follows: TGTGCCACCAGACAAGAGACCCAGTACTTC.